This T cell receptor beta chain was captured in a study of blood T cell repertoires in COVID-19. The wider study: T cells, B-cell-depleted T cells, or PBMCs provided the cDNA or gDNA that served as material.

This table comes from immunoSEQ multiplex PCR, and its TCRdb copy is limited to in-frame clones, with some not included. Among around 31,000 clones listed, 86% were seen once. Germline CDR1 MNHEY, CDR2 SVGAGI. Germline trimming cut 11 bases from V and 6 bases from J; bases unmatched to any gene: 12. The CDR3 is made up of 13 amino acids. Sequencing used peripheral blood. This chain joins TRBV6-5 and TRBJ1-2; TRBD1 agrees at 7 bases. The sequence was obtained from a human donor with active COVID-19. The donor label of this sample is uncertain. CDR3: CAGRTGVKDGYTF. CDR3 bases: TGTGCCGGTAGGACAGGAGTAAAGGATGGCTACACCTTC.